A single sample gave rise to the 16 T cell receptor beta chains below, sequenced in a study of breast tumors, draining lymph nodes, adjacent tissues listed by TCRdb under 2016. Receptor libraries were prepared by multiplex PCR. TCRdb records Illumina HiSeq 2000 as the sequencer. The public reads were reanalyzed by TCRdb: fastp trimming at Q25, MiXCR alignment, in-frame beta chains only. Here each entry gathers all rows of one CDR3 protein and keeps the most common genes and DNA. In this sample the table shows fewer than 85,000 distinct CDR3 sequences, about 20% of which occur a single time. The ten largest clones capture around 2.5% of the sample. Lymph node samples were obtained from the axillary draining lymph nodes of breast cancer patients. What was sequenced was axillary lymph node tissue. All receptors come from a female donor with breast cancer. Some clones in this sample may be carry-over from other donors' samples.

Remarks on this clonotype: A much larger clone lies one base from this, so it may be a read error. V usage is TRBV5-4 and J usage is TRBJ2-1, with 9 bases lining up with TRBD1. The CDR3 totals 14 residues. Germline V gene lookup returns CDR1 SGHNT and CDR2 YYREEE (reference sequence). CDR3 region: CAGSYPQGAYEQFF. The CDR3 coding sequence is TGTGCCGGCAGCTACCCACAGGGGGCCTATGAGCAGTTCTTC.

This clonotype showed up many times. J is TRBJ2-3 and V is TRBV6-2 or TRBV6-3; 11 nucleotides agree with TRBD2. Germline trimming cut 2 bases from V and 4 bases from J; bases unmatched to any gene: 2. The CDR3 spans 15 residues. CDR1 is MNHEY, CDR2 SVGEGT, per germline. The CDR3 loop is CASSYVGLAADTQYF. CDR3 nucleotide sequence: TGTGCCAGCAGTTACGTGGGACTAGCGGCAGATACGCAGTATTTT.

As regards this clonotype: This could be a read error, since a much larger clone is one nucleotide away. The chain is built from TRBV7-9 and TRBJ2-2, with 7 bases identical to TRBD2. Germline V CDR1 and CDR2: SEHNR, FQNEAQ (reference sequence). The CDR3 consists of 16 residues. The J segment lost 6 bases and the V segment lost 1 base, leaving 8 bases of the junction unmatched. In nucleotides, the CDR3 is TGTGCCAGCAGCTTAGGACGGGCGGGAGTGTCCGGGGAGCTGTTTTTT. As protein: CASSLGRAGVSGELFF.

This clonotype was detected ten times or more. This chain connects TRBV5-4 to TRBJ2-5; TRBD1 agrees at 8 bases. From germline, CDR1 is SGHNT and CDR2 YYREEE (reference sequence). This CDR3 has 14 residues. The V gene end was trimmed by 4 bases and the J gene end by 4 bases; junction bases not matched to a gene: 6. DNA of the CDR3: TGTGCCAGCAGCCGCAGTACAGGGGGAGAGACCCAGTACTTC. Protein product: CASSRSTGGETQYF.

This clonotype has a count of ten or more. V gene TRBV7-2 combines with J gene TRBJ1-5; D possibly corresponds to TRBD1 (5 bases). Germline-derived CDR1 and CDR2 are SGHTA and FQGNSA. CDR3 length equals 13 residues. V was clipped by 6 bases and J by 2 bases, with 8 bases between them. DNA of the CDR3: TGTGCCAGCAGTGACAGTGGCAATCAGCCCCAGCATTTT. Its translation: CASSDSGNQPQHF.

This clonotype has at least ten counts. The V and J genes are TRBV5-1 and TRBJ2-7; D might be TRBD1 or TRBD2, each matching 6 bases. The CDR3 spans 14 residues. CDR1 is SGHRS, CDR2 YFSETQ, per germline. Trimming took 4 bases from V and 0 from J, leaving 11 bases between them. CDR3 in DNA: TGCGCCAGCAGCCAAGGAGGGGGCTCCTACGAGCAGTACTTC. Its translation is CASSQGGGSYEQYF.

With respect to this clonotype: A read error is possible here, since a much larger clone lies one base away. The chain uses TRBV11-3 and TRBJ2-2; 13 bases are shared with TRBD2. CDR3 size: 18 residues. CDR1 is SGHNT and CDR2 is YENEEA in the germline V gene. CDR3 coding DNA: TGTGCCAGCAGCTCTAGGACTAGCGGGAGACCGAACGCCGGGGAGCTGTTTTTT. It specifies CASSSRTSGRPNAGELFF.

V gene TRBV20-1 combines with J gene TRBJ2-7; 7 bases agree with TRBD1. The CDR3 extends over 14 amino acids. CDR1 and CDR2 from the germline V gene are DFQATT and SNEGSKA (reference sequence). The V gene end was trimmed by 7 bases and the J gene end by 4 bases; junction bases not matched to a gene: 13. The CDR3 loop reads CSGSTGTADYEQYF. CDR3 bases: TGCAGTGGTTCTACCGGGACAGCCGATTACGAGCAGTACTTC.

This clonotype occurred once. The junction departs from the called germline gene at one end, perhaps through a read error. The chain couples TRBV3-1 to TRBJ1-4; D remains ambiguous. The CDR3 covers 14 residues. Germline V gene sequence: CDR1 LGHDT, CDR2 YNNKEL (reference sequence). DNA for the CDR3: TGTGCCTGCAGCCAAGCGGTTACTAATGAAAAACTGTTTTTT. Protein: CACSQAVTNEKLFF.

Ten or more counts support this clonotype. V is TRBV20-1 and J is TRBJ2-7, with D tentatively TRBD1 or TRBD2 (5 bases each). The V end lost 0 bases, the J end lost 2 bases, and 14 bases lay between the germline ends. The CDR3 totals 15 residues. Germline CDR1 DFQATT, CDR2 SNEGSKA (reference sequence). The CDR3 reads CSARDLTGRTYEQYF. In DNA form, the CDR3 reads TGCAGTGCTAGAGATCTCACGGGACGTACCTACGAGCAGTACTTC.

This clonotype was observed at least ten times. The chain combines TRBV5-6 with TRBJ2-2, with D unclear. V lost 0 bases and J lost 6, with 6 bases in between. CDR1 and CDR2 from the germline V gene are SGHDT and YYEEEE. The CDR3 is 13 residues long. The CDR3 sequence is CASSLAGPGELFF. DNA for the CDR3: TGTGCCAGCAGCTTGGCAGGCCCCGGGGAGCTGTTTTTT.

Details on this clonotype: One base away lies a much larger clone, so this may be a sequencing read error. The rearrangement links TRBV7-9 to TRBJ2-2; the D call may be TRBD1 or TRBD2 (5 bases each). This CDR3 contains 16 residues. Germline V gives CDR1 SEHNR, CDR2 FQNEAQ (reference sequence). The CDR3 reads CVSSPSGTDNTGELFF. CDR3 nucleotides: TGTGTCAGCAGCCCATCCGGGACCGATAACACCGGGGAGCTGTTTTTT.

This clonotype was recorded at least ten times. This chain uses TRBV20-1 with TRBJ2-7; D may be TRBD2 (7 bases). V lost 1 base to trimming and J lost 3 bases, with 10 bases between them. The CDR3 has 13 residues. CDR1 and CDR2 from the germline V gene are DFQATT and SNEGSKA (reference sequence). The CDR3 DNA reads TGCAGTGCTAGAGCGGGGGGCGACTACGAGCAGTACTTC. Translated, it gives CSARAGGDYEQYF.

At least ten counts were recorded for this clonotype. This chain connects TRBV5-5 to TRBJ1-2; D remains unclear. The CDR3 loop spans 14 amino acids. The V end was cut by 1 base, the J end by 4 bases, with 11 bases between. The germline gives CDR1 SGHKS, CDR2 YYEKEE (reference sequence). The CDR3 nucleotides are TGTGCCAGCAGCTTGCTCGGGGAGCTCTATGGCTACACCTTC. Translating gives CASSLLGELYGYTF.

This clonotype has a handful of counts. The rearrangement uses TRBV27 and TRBJ2-5; the D gene could be TRBD1 or TRBD2 (5 bases each). The V gene lost 4 bases and the J gene lost 2 bases, with 14 bases spanning the gap. The CDR3 has 15 amino acids. Looked up from germline, CDR1 is MNHEY and CDR2 is SMNVEV (reference sequence). The CDR3 DNA is TGTGCCAGCAGTTCAGGGACGACCACTCAAGAGACCCAGTACTTC. Its translation: CASSSGTTTQETQYF.

Regarding this clonotype: This sequence may be a read error, since a much larger clone differs from it by one base. This chain uses TRBV7-7 with TRBJ2-5, with 9 bases aligning to TRBD2. Germline V gives CDR1 SSHAT, CDR2 FNYEAQ (reference sequence). The CDR3 contains 14 residues. The CDR3 loop is CASSPLAGGEAQYF. The CDR3 DNA is TGTGCTAGCAGTCCACTAGCGGGCGGGGAGGCCCAGTACTTC.